This T cell receptor beta chain was sequenced for a study of blood T cell repertoires in COVID-19. About the study: COVID-19 samples collected from the United States, Italy and Spain covered acute and convalescent phases.

As processed by the authors: Estimated nucleated cell counts came from reference gene primer amplification. Clones were sequenced by immunoSEQ multiplex PCR, and TCRdb holds only the in-frame ones, with some missing. V and J calls and clone size are as listed in that table; D and trimming were resolved from the DNA. The sample lists 140,000 to 150,000 clones; 86% were seen once. Participants, about 18 to 90 years old, spanned more than 20 US areas. Donors were grouped by their self-reported clinical history. Trimming removed 3 bases from V and 0 bases from J, with 6 bases in between. Germline V gives CDR1 SGHTA, CDR2 FQGNSA. The CDR3 length is 15 residues.

V and J are TRBV7-2 and TRBJ2-6; no clear D. The clonotype was recovered from a man in his forties or fifties who had recovered from COVID-19. The sequencing sample was made of PBMCs or T cells enriched from blood (not recorded which). CDR3 loop: CASSLTSSGANVLTF. CDR3 nucleotide sequence: TGTGCCAGCAGCTTGACAAGCTCTGGGGCCAACGTCCTGACTTTC. The entire variable domain, with the rest obtained from reference TRBV7-2 and TRBJ2-6, is as follows: GAGVSQSPSNKVTEKGKDVELRCDPISGHTALYWYRQSLGQGLEFLIYFQGNSAPDKSGLPSDRFSAERTGGSVSTLTIQRTQQEDSAVYLCASSLTSSGANVLTFGAGSRLTVL.